The 8 T cell receptor beta chains given below trace back to one sample, sequenced in a study of blood T cell repertoires in COVID-19. Repertoires were generated with immunoSEQ multiplex PCR, while TCRdb's copy carries only in-frame clones and drops some. Of approximately 150,000 clones listed, roughly 88% are singletons. Source material: peripheral blood. The receptors were gathered from a woman between 45 and 65 years old in a cohort sampled during active or convalescent COVID-19.

The rearrangement links TRBV19 to TRBJ2-1, with D perhaps matching TRBD2 (6 bases). V was shortened by 7 bases and J by 3 bases, with 13 bases between the two germline ends. CDR1 is LNHDA and CDR2 is SQIVND in the germline V gene (reference sequence). This CDR3 has 14 amino acids. CDR3 region: CASTPSGHYNEQFF. The CDR3 region has the DNA TGTGCCAGTACCCCGAGCGGGCACTACAATGAGCAGTTCTTC.

CDR3 nucleotide sequence: TGTGCCAGCTCCGGGTTGGGACAGGATACGCAGTATTTT. Translated: CASSGLGQDTQYF. The rearrangement uses TRBV6-5 and TRBJ2-3, with 7 positions matching TRBD1. J lost 6 bases, V lost 8 bases, and 8 bases had no gene match. There are 13 residues in the CDR3. Germline V gives CDR1 MNHEY, CDR2 SVGAGI.

The chain combines TRBV9 with TRBJ2-2; tentative D call: TRBD2 (5 bases). The germline gives CDR1 SGDLS, CDR2 YYNGEE. The CDR3 is 15 residues long. V was cut by 3 bases and J by 7 bases, with 16 bases left in between. In nucleotides, the CDR3 is TGTGCCAGCAGCGCTAGCAGCGGACTTATCGGGGAGCTGTTTTTT. Translation gives CASSASSGLIGELFF.

The chain couples TRBV3-1 (or the pseudogene TRBV3-2) to TRBJ1-2; 11 bases match TRBD1. With V trimmed by 4 bases and J by 6 bases, 4 bases remained unmatched. Germline CDR1 and CDR2: LGHDT and YNNKEL (reference sequence). The CDR3 extends over 14 amino acids. CDR3: CASSRWTGGNGYTF. CDR3 coding DNA: TGTGCCAGCAGCCGCTGGACAGGGGGCAATGGCTACACCTTC.

V usage is TRBV5-1 and J usage is TRBJ2-1, with TRBD1 matching 10 bases. V was clipped by 5 bases and J by 4 bases; unmatched bases: 6. Germline lookup yields CDR1 SGHRS and CDR2 YFSETQ. The CDR3 loop spans 15 amino acids. CDR3 nucleotide sequence: TGCGCCAGCAGATCCGGGACAGGGGTTTACAATGAGCAGTTCTTC. Protein: CASRSGTGVYNEQFF.

The chain has TRBV10-1 and TRBJ1-1; D is unclear. Between the trimmed V and J ends, which lost 0 bases and 1 base, there was a span of 9 bases. CDR3 length: 15 residues. Germline assignment: CDR1 WNHNN and CDR2 SYGVQD (reference sequence). The chain's CDR3 is CASSESGRPNTEAFF. CDR3 bases: TGCGCCAGCAGTGAGTCTGGCAGGCCGAACACTGAAGCTTTCTTT.

The chain is built from TRBV5-8 and TRBJ2-7; 12 positions agree with TRBD1. CDR1 is SGHTS, CDR2 YDEGEE, per germline. After removal of 7 bases from V and 4 bases from J, the junction contained 6 bases not matched to a gene. CDR3 length: 14 residues. CDR3 protein: CASYVGQGAYEQYF. In DNA, the CDR3 is TGTGCCAGCTATGTGGGACAGGGGGCTTACGAGCAGTACTTC.

The chain links TRBV7-9 to TRBJ2-5; weak D call: TRBD2 (7 bases). The germline gives CDR1 SEHNR, CDR2 FQNEAQ (reference sequence). V lost 2 bases and J 5 bases, leaving 15 bases between the germline ends. This CDR3 spans 15 amino acids. CDR3 amino acids: CASSLSGTNGETQYF. The CDR3 coding sequence is TGTGCCAGCAGCTTAAGCGGGACAAATGGGGAGACCCAGTACTTC.